The following is a T cell receptor (beta chain) sequence with its context. CDR3 size: 14 residues. CDR1 and CDR2 (germline): MGHRA, YSYEKL. V lost 0 bases to trimming and J lost 6 bases, with 8 bases between them. This sample is part of a study of T cell repertoires in ileal Crohn's disease. Time point described: neoterminal ileum biopsy at postoperative endoscopy, about 6 months after surgery. Clones were sequenced by immunoSEQ multiplex PCR, and TCRdb holds only the in-frame ones, with some missing. The sample gives about 13,000 clones, about 82% of which show up once; roughly 17% is in the top ten.

Sequencing was performed on ileal tissue. The receptor was isolated from an adult with Crohn's disease. The chain links TRBV4-1 to TRBJ2-2; D unclear. In nucleotides, the CDR3 is TGCGCCAGCAGCCAAGATCCGGTTCCCGGGGAGCTGTTTTTT. It codes for CASSQDPVPGELFF.